One sample yielded the 30 T cell receptor beta chains listed below, sequenced in a study of beta chain features in type 1 diabetes. The study's findings and limits: Moderate yet significant TCRB CDR3 shortening was seen in Type 1 diabetes patients in all four CD4+ subsets.

Since all of the isolated RNA was reverse transcribed, expressed TCRB transcripts were what got sequenced. Assay: immunoSEQ multiplex PCR; the TCRdb copy retains only in-frame clones and omits some. The table has under 850,000 clones, around 15% seen once. Which antigens these TCRs recognize remains unknown. Sequenced input: naive CD4+ T cells from blood. The receptors shown here come from a man aged 18 to 30 with type 1 diabetes.

This sequence joins TRBV29-1 and TRBJ1-2; TRBD1 is a possible D gene (6 bases). Trimming removed 5 bases from V and 6 bases from J, with 16 bases in between. Germline CDR1 and CDR2: SQVTM and ANQGSEA. The length of the CDR3 is 13 residues. The CDR3 DNA sequence: TGCAGCGTTTCCCCGGTAGGGGGAAATGGCTACACCTTC. This sequence encodes CSVSPVGGNGYTF.

On this clone: Additional DNA sequences in this sample encode the identical CDR3. This sequence joins TRBV30 and TRBJ2-2; no clear D. V shed 0 bases and J shed 1 base, with 3 bases lying between them. The CDR3 consists of 13 residues. CDR1 and CDR2 from the germline V gene are GTSNPN and SVGIG (reference sequence). Here the CDR3 reads CAWSVGNTGELFF. The CDR3 bases are TGTGCCTGGAGTGTGGGGAACACCGGGGAGCTGTTTTTT.

In the case of this clone: One end of the junction does not line up with germline, which may come from a read error. V is TRBV5-6 and J is TRBJ2-7; 7 bases agree with TRBD1. Germline-derived CDR1 and CDR2 are SGHDT and YYEEEE. This CDR3 contains 13 residues. The CDR3 bases are TGTGCCAGCAGCCCGGACAGGACCTACGTGCAGTACTTC. Translation: CASSPDRTYVQYF.

This clone occurred a few times. CDR3 sequence (DNA): TGTGCCACCGGCCAGGGAGGAATACCAGATACGCAGTATTTT. It translates to CATGQGGIPDTQYF. The chain joins TRBV15 to TRBJ2-3; D perhaps matches TRBD2 (6 bases). V lost 8 bases and J lost 4, with 16 bases in between. CDR3 length: 14 amino acids. Germline V gene lookup returns CDR1 LNHNV and CDR2 YYDKDF (reference sequence). The complete variable domain, with remaining parts taken from reference TRBV15 and TRBJ2-3, reads DAMVIQNPRYQVTQFGKPVTLSCSQTLNHNVMYWYQQKSSQAPKLLFHYYDKDFNNEADTPDNFQSRRPNTSFCFLDIRSPGLGDTAMYLCATGQGGIPDTQYFGPGTRLTVL.

Of note for this clone: Distinct nucleotide sequences in the sample also encode this CDR3. The chain combines TRBV20-1 with TRBJ2-7, with D unclear. This CDR3 region has 11 residues. Germline V gene sequence: CDR1 DFQATT, CDR2 SNEGSKA (reference sequence). V was cut by 6 bases and J by 4 bases, with 10 bases left in between. CDR3 nucleotide sequence: TGCAGTGCCTCAGACGGTTACGAGCAGTACTTC. It specifies CSASDGYEQYF.

V and J are TRBV28 and TRBJ2-7; 9 positions match TRBD2. V lost 5 bases, J lost 4 bases, and 6 bases stayed unmatched. CDR1 and CDR2 from the germline V gene are MDHEN and SYDVKM. This CDR3 is 14 amino acids long. CDR3 DNA sequence: TGTGCCAGCAGTATCCCGGGACTAGCTTACGAGCAGTACTTC. Translation gives CASSIPGLAYEQYF. Together with reference TRBV28 and TRBJ2-7, the CDR3 gives the full variable domain: DVKVTQSSRYLVKRTGEKVFLECVQDMDHENMFWYRQDPGLGLRLIYFSYDVKMKEKGDIPEGYSVSREKKERFSLILESASTNQTSMYLCASSIPGLAYEQYFGPGTRLTVT.

This clone was detected a few times. The gene calls are TRBV28 and TRBJ1-1; 7 bases align to TRBD1. Germline V gene lookup returns CDR1 MDHEN and CDR2 SYDVKM. This CDR3 has 15 residues. Trimming removed 8 bases from V and 0 bases from J; junction bases left unmatched: 9. As DNA, the CDR3 is TGTGCCAGCGGATTGGGACAGCTCATGAACACTGAAGCTTTCTTT. This encodes CASGLGQLMNTEAFF. The variable domain in full, completed from reference TRBV28 and TRBJ1-1, reads DVKVTQSSRYLVKRTGEKVFLECVQDMDHENMFWYRQDPGLGLRLIYFSYDVKMKEKGDIPEGYSVSREKKERFSLILESASTNQTSMYLCASGLGQLMNTEAFFGQGTRLTVV.

The V call is TRBV6-6, the J call TRBJ1-2; possible D gene TRBD1, 5 bases. CDR3 length equals 14 residues. The V end was cut by 6 bases, the J end by 3 bases, with 14 bases between. Germline V gene data show CDR1 as MNHNY and CDR2 as SVGAGI (reference sequence). The CDR3 DNA reads TGTGCCAGCAGCCGAGGGGCCTCCGACTATGGCTACACCTTC. As protein: CASSRGASDYGYTF.

This clone has only a few counts. This CDR3 is CASSLVAGKYTF. The CDR3 bases are TGTGCCAGCAGCTTAGTGGCAGGAAAATACACCTTC. The chain links TRBV7-2 to TRBJ1-2; D is unclear. Trimming pared 1 base from V and 11 bases from J, leaving 11 bases between. The CDR3 is 12 residues long. The germline gives CDR1 SGHTA, CDR2 FQGNSA.

In this sample, this clone turned up a few times. V gene TRBV15 combines with J gene TRBJ1-2; TRBD1 matches 7 bases. The ends lost 0 bases at V and 5 bases at J; junction bases unmatched: 9. This CDR3 has 16 residues. The germline V gene has CDR1 LNHNV and CDR2 YYDKDF (reference sequence). The CDR3, as DNA: TGTGCCACCAGCAGAGATCCGCGAGGGACAGAGTATGGCTACACCTTC. This codes for CATSRDPRGTEYGYTF.

The sample holds a few counts of this clone. V and J are TRBV28 and TRBJ2-7; D might be TRBD1 or TRBD2, each matching 5 bases. Germline V gives CDR1 MDHEN, CDR2 SYDVKM. CDR3 length equals 15 residues. The V end was cut by 3 bases, the J end by 0 bases, with 12 bases between. The CDR3 reads CASSFPAGSSYEQYF. CDR3 in DNA: TGTGCCAGCAGTTTCCCGGCAGGGAGCTCCTACGAGCAGTACTTC.

The DNA for the CDR3 is TGCGCCAGCAGTGGGGCAGGGGCCGCTTGGGAGCAGTACTTC. Its protein is CASSGAGAAWEQYF. This sequence joins TRBV10-1 and TRBJ2-7, with D maybe TRBD1 (6 bases). The length of the CDR3 is 14 residues. CDR1 and CDR2 from the germline V gene are WNHNN and SYGVQD (reference sequence). Trimming shortened V by 4 bases and J by 7 bases, and 17 bases separated the two germline ends.

This clone was detected a few times. This chain uses TRBV30 with TRBJ1-2; D call uncertain. From germline, CDR1 is GTSNPN and CDR2 SVGIG (reference sequence). The CDR3 sequence is 13 residues long. Trimming removed 3 bases at V and 4 bases at J, with 12 bases between. The CDR3 bases are TGTGCCTGGAGCAGGCAGCCCACCTATGGCTACACCTTC. This sequence encodes CAWSRQPTYGYTF.

The chain joins TRBV25-1 to TRBJ2-6; possible D gene TRBD2, 6 bases. This CDR3 has 16 amino acids. CDR1 MGHDK and CDR2 SYGVNS come from the germline V gene. With 1 base removed from V and 0 bases from J, the gap between germline ends came to 7 bases. The CDR3 sequence: CASSELGGSGANVLTF. The CDR3 DNA follows: TGTGCCAGCAGTGAATTGGGGGGCTCTGGGGCCAACGTCCTGACTTTC.

J is TRBJ2-7 and V is TRBV6-6; no firm D call. The CDR3 consists of 12 residues. Germline lookup yields CDR1 MNHNY and CDR2 SVGAGI (reference sequence). Trimming shortened V by 6 bases and J by 3 bases, and 9 bases separated the two germline ends. The CDR3 loop reads CASRRSIYEQYF. The CDR3, as DNA: TGTGCCAGCAGGAGGTCCATCTACGAGCAGTACTTC.

The J gene is TRBJ2-2, the V gene TRBV18; D is undetermined. The CDR3 covers 17 residues. Trimming removed 0 bases from V and 3 bases from J, with 14 bases in between. The V gene's germline CDR1 is KGHSH and CDR2 LQKENI. The CDR3 DNA follows: TGTGCCAGCTCACCACCTCATGCGCGAGGAGACACCGGGGAGCTGTTTTTT. Translating gives CASSPPHARGDTGELFF.

The chain combines TRBV6-6 with TRBJ1-2; 7 nucleotides match TRBD1. The CDR3 has 16 amino acids. V shed 2 bases, J shed 5 bases, and the junction held 11 bases outside the gene matches. The germline V gene encodes CDR1 MNHNY and CDR2 SVGAGI (reference sequence). CDR3 sequence: CASSYHGQEGGYGYTF. The CDR3 DNA is TGTGCCAGCAGTTACCACGGACAGGAGGGGGGATATGGCTACACCTTC.

This clone was seen a handful of times. Other DNA sequences in this sample translate to the same CDR3. The chain employs TRBV30 and TRBJ1-2; D is perhaps TRBD1 (6 bases). V was clipped by 0 bases and J by 5 bases, with 7 bases between them. Per germline, CDR1 GTSNPN and CDR2 SVGIG (reference sequence). The CDR3 contains 12 residues. CDR3 sequence reads: CAWSVQGYGYTF. The DNA of the CDR3 is TGTGCCTGGAGTGTCCAGGGGTATGGCTACACCTTC.

CDR3 bases: TGCGCCAGCAGCCACCCCAAGGGAGGGATGGGCTCCTACAATGAGCAGTTCTTC. It encodes CASSHPKGGMGSYNEQFF. J is TRBJ2-1 and V is TRBV4-1, with TRBD2 matching over 7 bases. Germline CDR1 and CDR2: MGHRA and YSYEKL. The CDR3 has 18 amino acids. The V segment lost 3 bases and the J segment 0 bases; nucleotides outside the gene matches: 11.

This clone was seen a few times. The identical CDR3 is also encoded by other nucleotide sequences in the sample. The chain employs TRBV30 and TRBJ1-5; TRBD1 aligns across 9 bases. This CDR3 comprises 13 residues. Unmatched junction bases numbered 3, after V lost 3 bases and J lost 6 bases. Per the germline V gene, CDR1 is GTSNPN and CDR2 is SVGIG (reference sequence). CDR3 DNA: TGTGCCTGGAGCGGGACAGGGCGTCAGCCCCAGCATTTT. It yields the protein CAWSGTGRQPQHF.

This clone was found a few times. This sequence joins TRBV19 and TRBJ1-6, with D possibly being TRBD1 (6 bases). CDR3 size: 14 residues. Germline values: CDR1 LNHDA, CDR2 SQIVND (reference sequence). V shed 4 bases and J shed 9 bases, with 13 bases lying between them. The CDR3 DNA reads TGTGCCAGTAGTACTGGACAGCTTCCTTCACCCCTCCACTTT. This translates into CASSTGQLPSPLHF.

The V and J genes are TRBV5-6 and TRBJ1-2; 8 bases are a match to TRBD1. Germline V gives CDR1 SGHDT, CDR2 YYEEEE. This CDR3 contains 14 residues. J lost 3 bases, V lost 0 bases, and 1 base had no gene match. The CDR3 spells CASSLETGDYGYTF. DNA of the CDR3: TGTGCCAGCAGCTTGGAGACAGGGGACTATGGCTACACCTTC. The full variable domain, rest sourced from reference TRBV5-6 and TRBJ1-2, is DAGVTQSPTHLIKTRGQQVTLRCSPKSGHDTVSWYQQALGQGPQFIFQYYEEEERQRGNFPDRFSGHQFPNYSSELNVNALLLGDSALYLCASSLETGDYGYTFGSGTRLTVV.

This clone was counted between two and nine times. The rearrangement joins TRBV23-1 to TRBJ2-7, with TRBD1 matching over 7 bases. TRBV23-1 is noted as an ORF with a role that remains uncertain. V was clipped by 5 bases and J by 9 bases; unmatched bases: 16. This CDR3 contains 15 residues. As DNA, the CDR3 is TGCGCCAGCAGTACACGCGGGCGAGAGACAGGGAGGCAGTACTTC. This gives the protein CASSTRGRETGRQYF.

This clone was detected a few times. CDR3 coding DNA: TGTGCCAGCAGCCCGACAGGGGATATACACAATGAGCAGTTCTTC. Translated, it gives CASSPTGDIHNEQFF. The chain employs TRBV7-3 and TRBJ2-1; 8 bases agree with TRBD1. The CDR3 length is 15 residues. Germline-derived CDR1 and CDR2 are SGHTA and FQGTGA. Germline trimming cut 5 bases from V and 5 bases from J; bases unmatched to any gene: 8.

In this sample, this clone turned up a few times. The chain combines TRBV29-1 with TRBJ2-1; D possibly uses TRBD1 or TRBD2 (6 bases each). Trimming cost V 4 bases and J 4 bases, with 23 bases left between them. The CDR3 totals 17 residues. Germline V lookup: CDR1 SQVTM, CDR2 ANQGSEA. The CDR3 sequence: CSVVDRGYGGRYNEQFF. The CDR3 DNA reads TGCAGCGTTGTAGATCGTGGCTACGGGGGCAGGTACAATGAGCAGTTCTTC.

The table lists this clone with a few counts. The V call is TRBV4-1, the J call TRBJ1-5; D call uncertain. Trimming left V 4 bases short and J 0 bases short, with 16 bases between. The CDR3 is 17 amino acids. Germline assignment: CDR1 MGHRA and CDR2 YSYEKL. The CDR3: CASSREEGGYSNQPQHF. CDR3 nucleotides: TGCGCCAGCAGCCGTGAGGAAGGAGGGTATAGCAATCAGCCCCAGCATTTT.

The chain links TRBV5-6 to TRBJ1-4, with D perhaps matching TRBD1 (6 bases). Germline V CDR1 and CDR2: SGHDT, YYEEEE. The CDR3 runs 16 residues. V lost 1 base, J lost 0 bases, and 10 bases lay in between. Here the CDR3 reads CASSLPGASTNEKLFF. As DNA, the CDR3 is TGTGCCAGCAGCTTGCCGGGGGCTTCAACTAATGAAAAACTGTTTTTT.

This clone was seen only a few times. The genes are TRBV5-6 and TRBJ2-5; no clear D gene. Trimming took 0 bases from V and 2 from J, leaving 5 bases between them. Germline CDR1 and CDR2: SGHDT and YYEEEE. The CDR3 runs 13 residues. The CDR3 DNA reads TGTGCCAGCAGCTTGGATGTTCAAGAGACCCAGTACTTC. It translates to CASSLDVQETQYF.

This rearrangement joins TRBV19 to TRBJ1-6, with TRBD1 matching over 7 bases. J lost 6 bases, V lost 3 bases, and 5 bases had no gene match. The germline gives CDR1 LNHDA, CDR2 SQIVND (reference sequence). CDR3 length: 15 residues. CDR3 nucleotides: TGTGCCAGTAGTATGGGGGGACAGCTTAATTCACCCCTCCACTTT. This codes for CASSMGGQLNSPLHF.

The chain recombines TRBV6-4 with TRBJ2-7; either TRBD1 or TRBD2 may supply D (5 bases each). CDR1 MRHNA and CDR2 SNTAGT come from the germline V gene. The CDR3 length is 15 residues. Trimming pared 3 bases from V and 5 bases from J, leaving 17 bases between. This CDR3 is CASSDGGPKIHEQYF. The CDR3 coding sequence is TGTGCCAGCAGTGATGGGGGACCAAAGATCCACGAGCAGTACTTC.